Shown below are 17 T cell receptor beta chains from a single sample sequenced in a study of blood T cell repertoires in COVID-19. TCRdb keeps only in-frame clones here, not all; method: immunoSEQ multiplex PCR. The sample yields around 230,000 clones, over 70% seen once. Sequencing was performed on peripheral blood. Receptors originate from a woman older than 75 with acute or convalescent COVID-19.

This sequence joins TRBV5-1 and TRBJ2-2, with 7 bases aligning to TRBD2. This CDR3 contains 15 residues. Germline assignment: CDR1 SGHRS and CDR2 YFSETQ. Trimming cost V 1 base and J 7 bases; bases outside gene matches: 7. The CDR3 region has the DNA TGCGCCAGCAGCTTGATGGGACTAAGTAACGGGGAGCTGTTTTTT. Translating it yields CASSLMGLSNGELFF.

The rearrangement links TRBV18 to TRBJ1-2, with TRBD1 matching over 12 bases. CDR3 length equals 17 residues. The V gene end was trimmed by 1 base and the J gene end by 3 bases; junction bases not matched to a gene: 6. Germline V gives CDR1 KGHSH, CDR2 LQKENI. CDR3 coding DNA: TGTGCCAGCTCACCACTGGGACAGGGGGCGCTTGACTATGGCTACACCTTC. It translates to CASSPLGQGALDYGYTF.

V and J are TRBV19 and TRBJ2-7; 7 bases are shared with TRBD1. V lost 6 bases and J lost 4; bases outside the gene matches: 12. Germline V gene lookup returns CDR1 LNHDA and CDR2 SQIVND (reference sequence). The CDR3 loop spans 15 amino acids. CDR3 DNA sequence: TGTGCCAGTAGCCAACGGGACAGAAGGATGTACGAGCAGTACTTC. Translating gives CASSQRDRRMYEQYF.

The chain links TRBV5-1 to TRBJ1-1, with D unclear. There are 15 residues in the CDR3. Germline assignment: CDR1 SGHRS and CDR2 YFSETQ. Trimming shortened V by 0 bases and J by 1 base, and 10 bases separated the two germline ends. CDR3 sequence (DNA): TGCGCCAGCAGCTTGGGGGTTTTAGCGAACACTGAAGCTTTCTTT. Translation: CASSLGVLANTEAFF.

The V call is TRBV25-1, the J call TRBJ2-1; a possible D gene is TRBD2 (6 bases). Trimming took 3 bases from V and 7 from J, leaving 19 bases between them. This CDR3 is 16 amino acids long. CDR1 is MGHDK and CDR2 is SYGVNS in the germline V gene. CDR3: CASSEEGPTAPNEQFF. CDR3 nucleotides: TGTGCCAGCAGTGAGGAGGGACCGACGGCCCCGAATGAGCAGTTCTTC. The whole variable domain, remainder taken from reference TRBV25-1 and TRBJ2-1, is EADIYQTPRYLVIGTGKKITLECSQTMGHDKMYWYQQDPGMELHLIHYSYGVNSTEKGDLSSESTVSRIRTEHFPLTLESARPSHTSQYLCASSEEGPTAPNEQFFGPGTRLTVL.

The chain carries TRBV18 and TRBJ1-3; the D gene is possibly TRBD1 (6 bases). Germline values: CDR1 KGHSH, CDR2 LQKENI. CDR3 length: 16 amino acids. The V gene lost 4 bases and the J gene lost 2 bases, with 15 bases spanning the gap. CDR3 coding DNA: TGTGCCAGCTCACTAGGACAAGGGGGTCCTGGAAACACCATATATTTT. It yields the protein CASSLGQGGPGNTIYF. Looking up the rest from reference TRBV18 and TRBJ1-3 gives the full variable domain: NAGVMQNPRHLVRRRGQEARLRCSPMKGHSHVYWYRQLPEEGLKFMVYLQKENIIDESGMPKERFSAEFPKEGPSILRIQQVVRGDSAAYFCASSLGQGGPGNTIYFGEGSWLTVV.

The count of this clone is one. The chain joins TRBV12-3 or TRBV12-4 to TRBJ2-1; 10 bases match TRBD2. The CDR3 loop spans 13 amino acids. After removal of 10 bases from V and 9 bases from J, the junction contained 9 bases not matched to a gene. The CDR3 DNA reads TGTGCCACCAAGCGGGAGGGCCATGGTGAGCAGTTCTTC. Amino acid sequence: CATKREGHGEQFF.

The rearrangement uses TRBV6-4 and TRBJ2-2; D possibly corresponds to TRBD2 (5 bases). Germline-derived CDR1 and CDR2 are MRHNA and SNTAGT. The CDR3 runs to 16 residues. V lost 6 bases and J 0 bases, leaving 14 bases between the germline ends. CDR3 nucleotide sequence: TGTGCCAGCAGAGCCACTAGTGGAGCGAACACCGGGGAGCTGTTTTTT. Protein sequence: CASRATSGANTGELFF.

This chain's CDR3 is CASSFGVGDEQYF. CDR3 nucleotides: TGTGCCAGCAGCTTTGGTGTAGGGGACGAGCAGTACTTC. V gene TRBV7-9 combines with J gene TRBJ2-7, with D possibly matching TRBD1 (5 bases). The CDR3 contains 13 residues. In germline, CDR1 is SEHNR, CDR2 FQNEAQ (reference sequence). Deletions cut 3 bases from V and 5 bases from J, with 11 bases between.

This chain connects TRBV24-1 to TRBJ2-6, with TRBD1 identical over 7 bases. The CDR3 runs 17 residues. Germline loops: CDR1 KGHDR, CDR2 SFDVKD. V was clipped by 9 bases and J by 1 base; unmatched bases: 11. The CDR3 DNA sequence: TGTGCCACCCGCCCCGAGACAGGGTCTTCTGGGGCCAACGTCCTGACTTTC. Its translation is CATRPETGSSGANVLTF.

The rearrangement uses TRBV3-1 (or the pseudogene TRBV3-2) and TRBJ2-6; TRBD2 agrees at 7 bases. The germline V gene has CDR1 LGHDT and CDR2 YNNKEL (reference sequence). The CDR3 has 17 residues. V shed 4 bases and J 0 bases; nucleotides not matched to a gene: 6. CDR3 coding DNA: TGTGCCAGCAGCCTCGTAGCGGGCAACTCTGGGGCCAACGTCCTGACTTTC. Amino acids: CASSLVAGNSGANVLTF.

This clone has just one count. CDR3 amino acids: CASSPEVGGGTGELFF. The CDR3 coding sequence is TGTGCCAGCAGCCCCGAGGTGGGCGGGGGCACCGGGGAGCTGTTTTTT. The chain uses TRBV5-5 and TRBJ2-2; 7 nucleotides line up with TRBD2. With 4 bases clipped from V and 4 bases from J, the junction kept 10 bases outside the gene matches. Germline lookup yields CDR1 SGHKS and CDR2 YYEKEE (reference sequence). The CDR3 contains 16 residues.

Here the CDR3 reads CASSPGTSYGELFF. CDR3 in DNA: TGTGCCAGCAGCCCCGGGACTAGTTACGGGGAGCTGTTTTTT. The chain recombines TRBV11-2 with TRBJ2-2, with 8 bases that match TRBD2. This CDR3 comprises 14 residues. V was clipped by 5 bases and J by 7 bases; unmatched bases: 6. The V gene's germline CDR1 is SGHAT and CDR2 FQNNGV. Using reference TRBV11-2 and TRBJ2-2 for the parts outside the CDR3, the full variable domain is EAGVAQSPRYKIIEKRQSVAFWCNPISGHATLYWYQQILGQGPKLLIQFQNNGVVDDSQLPKDRFSAERLKGVDSTLKIQPAKLEDSAVYLCASSPGTSYGELFFGEGSRLTVL.

This chain joins TRBV5-1 and TRBJ2-6; D call uncertain. Germline CDR1 SGHRS, CDR2 YFSETQ. The CDR3 is made up of 13 amino acids. V shed 7 bases and J shed 2 bases, with 7 bases lying between them. Here the CDR3 DNA reads TGCGCCAGCCAGGTTGCTGGGGCCAACGTCCTGACTTTC. Protein sequence: CASQVAGANVLTF.

The chain couples TRBV6-6 to TRBJ2-1; possible D gene TRBD2, 6 bases. Germline values: CDR1 MNHNY, CDR2 SVGAGI (reference sequence). The CDR3 covers 14 residues. The V end was cut by 0 bases, the J end by 4 bases, with 7 bases between. The CDR3 spells CASSYSAGYNEQFF. The CDR3 DNA follows: TGTGCCAGCAGTTACTCTGCGGGGTACAATGAGCAGTTCTTC.

J is TRBJ2-7 and V is TRBV7-8; 14 bases align to TRBD2. J was trimmed by 7 bases and V by 7 bases; bases with no gene match: 12. The germline CDR1 and CDR2 sequences are SGHVS and FQNEAQ. The CDR3 extends over 16 amino acids. The CDR3 reads CASKSGTSGRIGEQYF. The CDR3 nucleotides are TGTGCCAGCAAATCGGGGACTAGCGGGAGAATAGGGGAGCAGTACTTC.

This clone appeared a few times. CDR3: CASSTSGGARDGELFF. CDR3 sequence (DNA): TGTGCCAGCAGCACTAGCGGGGGAGCCCGGGACGGGGAGCTGTTTTTT. This chain uses TRBV7-2 with TRBJ2-2; 11 bases align to TRBD2. Germline V lookup: CDR1 SGHTA, CDR2 FQGNSA. This CDR3 region has 16 residues. The ends lost 5 bases at V and 7 bases at J; junction bases unmatched: 9.